This T cell receptor (beta chain) was captured by sequencing in a study of blood T cell repertoires in COVID-19. Germline-derived CDR1 and CDR2 are SGHAT and FQNNGV. Trimming pared 5 bases from V and 11 bases from J, leaving 18 bases between. This CDR3 comprises 14 residues. It was during active infection that Seattle patients were enrolled and then longitudinally followed. Sequencing used immunoSEQ multiplex PCR; TCRdb keeps in-frame clones, though not all of them. The table includes over 250,000 clones, roughly 90% detected once. Sequenced material: peripheral blood. The chain has TRBV11-2 and TRBJ1-4; D is perhaps TRBD1 (6 bases). The origin of this receptor is a woman aged 70-85 years with COVID-19, enrolled during active disease. For the CDR3, the DNA is TGTGCCAGCAGCCCACTACAGGGACGGGCGAAACTGTTTTTT. This gives the protein CASSPLQGRAKLFF.